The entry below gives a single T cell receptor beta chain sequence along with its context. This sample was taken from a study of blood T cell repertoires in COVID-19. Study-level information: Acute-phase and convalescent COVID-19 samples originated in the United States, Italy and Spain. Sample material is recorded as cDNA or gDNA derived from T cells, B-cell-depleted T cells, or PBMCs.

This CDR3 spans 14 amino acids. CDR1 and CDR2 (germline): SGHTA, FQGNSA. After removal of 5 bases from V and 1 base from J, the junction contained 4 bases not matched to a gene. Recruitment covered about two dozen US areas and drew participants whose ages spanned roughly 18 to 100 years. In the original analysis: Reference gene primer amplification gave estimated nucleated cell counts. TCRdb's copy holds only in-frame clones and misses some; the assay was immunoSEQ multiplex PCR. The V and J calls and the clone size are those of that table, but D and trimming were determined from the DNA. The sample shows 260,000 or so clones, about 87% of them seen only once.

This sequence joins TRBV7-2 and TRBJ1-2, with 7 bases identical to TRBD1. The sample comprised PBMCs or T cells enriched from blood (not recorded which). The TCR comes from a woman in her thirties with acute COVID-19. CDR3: CASSLDRSNYGYTF. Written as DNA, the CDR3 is TGTGCCAGCAGCCTGGACAGGAGTAACTATGGCTACACCTTC.